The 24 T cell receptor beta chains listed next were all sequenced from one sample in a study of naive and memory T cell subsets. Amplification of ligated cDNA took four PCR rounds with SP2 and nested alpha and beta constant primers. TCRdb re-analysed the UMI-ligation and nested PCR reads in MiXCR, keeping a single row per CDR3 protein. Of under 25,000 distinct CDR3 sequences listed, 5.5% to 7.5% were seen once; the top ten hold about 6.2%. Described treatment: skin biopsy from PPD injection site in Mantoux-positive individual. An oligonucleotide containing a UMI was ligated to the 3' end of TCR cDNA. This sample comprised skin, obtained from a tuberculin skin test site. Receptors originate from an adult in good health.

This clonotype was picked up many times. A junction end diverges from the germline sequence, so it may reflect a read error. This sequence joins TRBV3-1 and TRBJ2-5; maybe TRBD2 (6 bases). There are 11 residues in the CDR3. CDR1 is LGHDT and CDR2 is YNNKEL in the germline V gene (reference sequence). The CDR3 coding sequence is TGTGCCAGCGCAACCGTCCGGGAGTGGGAATTC. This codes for CASATVREWEF.

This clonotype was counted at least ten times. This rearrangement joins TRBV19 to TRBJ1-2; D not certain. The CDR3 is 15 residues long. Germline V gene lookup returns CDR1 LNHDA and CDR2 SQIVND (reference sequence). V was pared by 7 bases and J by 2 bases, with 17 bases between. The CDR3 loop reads CASIPRHKTNYGYTF. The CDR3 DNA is TGTGCCAGTATCCCGAGACACAAGACGAACTATGGCTACACCTTC.

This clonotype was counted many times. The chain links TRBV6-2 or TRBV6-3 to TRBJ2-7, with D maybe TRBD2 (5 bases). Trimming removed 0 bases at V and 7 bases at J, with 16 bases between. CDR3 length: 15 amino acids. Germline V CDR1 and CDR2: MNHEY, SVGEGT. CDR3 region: CASSYSDWRMVEQYF. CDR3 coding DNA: TGTGCCAGCAGTTACTCGGACTGGAGAATGGTGGAGCAGTACTTC.

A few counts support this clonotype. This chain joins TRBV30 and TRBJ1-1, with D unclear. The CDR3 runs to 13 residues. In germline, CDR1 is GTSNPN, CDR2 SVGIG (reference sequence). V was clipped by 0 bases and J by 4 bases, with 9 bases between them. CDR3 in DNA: TGTGCCTGGAGTGTCAACGAGGGCACTGAAGCTTTCTTT. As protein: CAWSVNEGTEAFF.

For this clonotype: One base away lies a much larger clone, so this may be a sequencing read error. The CDR3 DNA reads TGTGTCAGCTCACGAGGGACTAGCGGGTATTCCTACGAGCAGTACTTC. This encodes CVSSRGTSGYSYEQYF. V and J are TRBV18 and TRBJ2-7, with 12 bases lining up with TRBD2. In germline, CDR1 is KGHSH, CDR2 LQKENI. The CDR3 has 16 residues.

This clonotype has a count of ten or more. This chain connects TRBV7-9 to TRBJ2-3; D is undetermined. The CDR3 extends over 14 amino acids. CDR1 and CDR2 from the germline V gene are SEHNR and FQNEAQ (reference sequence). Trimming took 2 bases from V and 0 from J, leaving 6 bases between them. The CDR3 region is CASSLSQSTDTQYF. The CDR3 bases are TGTGCCAGCAGCTTATCACAAAGCACAGATACGCAGTATTTT.

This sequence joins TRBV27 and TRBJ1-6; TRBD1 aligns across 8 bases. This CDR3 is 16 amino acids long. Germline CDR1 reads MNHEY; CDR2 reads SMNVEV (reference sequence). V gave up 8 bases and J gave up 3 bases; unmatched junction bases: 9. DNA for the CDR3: TGTGCCAGCCGTAGACAGGGGACCTACTATAATTCACCCCTCCACTTT. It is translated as CASRRQGTYYNSPLHF.

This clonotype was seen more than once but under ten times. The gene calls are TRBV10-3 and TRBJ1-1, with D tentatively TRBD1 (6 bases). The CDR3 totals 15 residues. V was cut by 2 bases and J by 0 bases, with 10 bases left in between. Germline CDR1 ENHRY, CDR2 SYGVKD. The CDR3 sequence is CAISENEGVNTEAFF. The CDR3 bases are TGTGCCATCAGTGAGAATGAGGGGGTGAACACTGAAGCTTTCTTT.

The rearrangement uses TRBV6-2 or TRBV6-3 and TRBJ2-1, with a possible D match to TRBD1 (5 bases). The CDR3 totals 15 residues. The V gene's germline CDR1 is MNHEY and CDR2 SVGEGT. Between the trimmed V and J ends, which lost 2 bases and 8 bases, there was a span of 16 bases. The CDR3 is CASSYLGRDLDEQFF. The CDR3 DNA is TGTGCCAGCAGTTACCTGGGGCGCGATCTCGATGAGCAGTTCTTC.

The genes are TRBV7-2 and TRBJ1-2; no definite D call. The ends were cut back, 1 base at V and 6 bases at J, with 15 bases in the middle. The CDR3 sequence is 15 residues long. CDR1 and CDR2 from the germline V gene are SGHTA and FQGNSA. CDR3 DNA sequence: TGTGCCAGCAGCTTAGTACAGCTAAATCGTGATGGCTACACCTTC. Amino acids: CASSLVQLNRDGYTF.

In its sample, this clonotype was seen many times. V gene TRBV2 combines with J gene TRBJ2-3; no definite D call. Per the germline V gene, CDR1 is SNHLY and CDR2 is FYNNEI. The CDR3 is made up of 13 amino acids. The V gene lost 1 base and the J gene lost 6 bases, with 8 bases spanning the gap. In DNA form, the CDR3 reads TGTGCCAGCAGTGAAGTTAAAACCGATACGCAGTATTTT. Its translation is CASSEVKTDTQYF.

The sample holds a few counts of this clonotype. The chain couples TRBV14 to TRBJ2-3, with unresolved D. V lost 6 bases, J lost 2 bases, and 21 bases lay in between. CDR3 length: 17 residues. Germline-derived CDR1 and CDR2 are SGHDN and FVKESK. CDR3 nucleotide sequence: TGTGCCAGCAGTCCTATTTGGAGACGCTATTACACAGATACGCAGTATTTT. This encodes CASSPIWRRYYTDTQYF.

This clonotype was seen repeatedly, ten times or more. CDR3 protein: CASLQGQPYEQYF. The CDR3 nucleotides are TGTGCCAGCTTACAGGGCCAGCCCTACGAGCAGTACTTC. This sequence joins TRBV6-2 or TRBV6-3 and TRBJ2-7; D possibly corresponds to TRBD1 (6 bases). The CDR3 runs 13 residues. With 8 bases removed from V and 2 bases from J, the gap between germline ends came to 13 bases. From germline, CDR1 is MNHEY and CDR2 SVGEGT.

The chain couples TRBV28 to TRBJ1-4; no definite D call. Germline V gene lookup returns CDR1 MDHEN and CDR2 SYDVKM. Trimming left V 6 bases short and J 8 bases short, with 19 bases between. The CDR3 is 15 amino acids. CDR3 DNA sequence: TGTGCCAGCAGCTCACCGGGCCCTCAGCGGGAAAAACTGTTTTTT. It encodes CASSSPGPQREKLFF.

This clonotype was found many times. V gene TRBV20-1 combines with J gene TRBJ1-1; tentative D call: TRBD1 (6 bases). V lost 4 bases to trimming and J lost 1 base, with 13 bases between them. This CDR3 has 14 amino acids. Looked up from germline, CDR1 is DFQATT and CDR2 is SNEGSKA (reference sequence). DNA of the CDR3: TGCAGTGCTACCCGTGGGGGGCCGAACACTGAAGCTTTCTTT. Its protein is CSATRGGPNTEAFF.

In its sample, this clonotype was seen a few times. This CDR3 reads CASRLAPEENGYTF. Written as DNA, the CDR3 is TGTGCAAGTCGCTTAGCCCCTGAAGAGAATGGCTACACCTTC. The chain couples TRBV12-2 to TRBJ1-2; TRBD1 is taken as the D call from the table, unchecked against the DNA. TRBV12-2 is an annotated pseudogene. This CDR3 region has 14 residues.

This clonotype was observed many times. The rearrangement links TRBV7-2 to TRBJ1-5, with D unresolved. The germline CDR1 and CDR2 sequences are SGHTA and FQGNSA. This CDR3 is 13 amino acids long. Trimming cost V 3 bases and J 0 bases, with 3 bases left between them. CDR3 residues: CASSFHSNQPQHF. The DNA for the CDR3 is TGTGCCAGCAGCTTTCATAGCAATCAGCCCCAGCATTTT.

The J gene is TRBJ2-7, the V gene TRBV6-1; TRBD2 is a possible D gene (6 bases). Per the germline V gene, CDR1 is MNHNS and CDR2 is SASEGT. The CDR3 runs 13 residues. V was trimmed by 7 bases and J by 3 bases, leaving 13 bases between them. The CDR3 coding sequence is TGTGCCAGCACTTGGTCTAGCGACTACGAGCAGTACTTC. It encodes CASTWSSDYEQYF.

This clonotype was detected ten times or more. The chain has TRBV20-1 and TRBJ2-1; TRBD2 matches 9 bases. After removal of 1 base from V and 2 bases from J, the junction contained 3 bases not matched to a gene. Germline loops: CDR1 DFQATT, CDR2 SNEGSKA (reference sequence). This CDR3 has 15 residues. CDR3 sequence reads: CSARAGTSTYNEQFF. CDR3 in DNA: TGCAGTGCTAGAGCCGGGACTAGCACCTACAATGAGCAGTTCTTC.

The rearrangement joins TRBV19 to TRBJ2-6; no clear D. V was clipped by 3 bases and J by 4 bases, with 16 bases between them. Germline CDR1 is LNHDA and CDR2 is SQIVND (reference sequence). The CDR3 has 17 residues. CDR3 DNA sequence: TGTGCCAGTAGTATGGGCCTTAATCTGACCGGGGCCAACGTCCTGACTTTC. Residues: CASSMGLNLTGANVLTF.

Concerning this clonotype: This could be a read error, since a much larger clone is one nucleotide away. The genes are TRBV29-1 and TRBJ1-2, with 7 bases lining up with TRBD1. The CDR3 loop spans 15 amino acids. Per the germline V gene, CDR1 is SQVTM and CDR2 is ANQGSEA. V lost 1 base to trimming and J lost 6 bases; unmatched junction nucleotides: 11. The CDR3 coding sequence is TGCAGCGTTGAAGGTTTTCAAGGACAGGCGAATGGCTACACCTTC. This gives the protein CSVEGFQGQANGYTF.

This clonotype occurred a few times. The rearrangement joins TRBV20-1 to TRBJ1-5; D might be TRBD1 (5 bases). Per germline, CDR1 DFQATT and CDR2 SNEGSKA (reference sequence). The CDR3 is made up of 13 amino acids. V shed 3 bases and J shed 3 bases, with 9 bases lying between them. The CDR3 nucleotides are TGCAGTGCTAGCAGGGAATCCAATCAGCCCCAGCATTTT. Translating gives CSASRESNQPQHF.

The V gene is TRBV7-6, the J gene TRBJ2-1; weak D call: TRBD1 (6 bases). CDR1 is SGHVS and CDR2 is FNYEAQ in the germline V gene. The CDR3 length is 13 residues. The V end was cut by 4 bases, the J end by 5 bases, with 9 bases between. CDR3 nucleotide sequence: TGTGCCAGCAGCTATTCAGGGGACAATGAGCAGTTCTTC. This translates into CASSYSGDNEQFF.

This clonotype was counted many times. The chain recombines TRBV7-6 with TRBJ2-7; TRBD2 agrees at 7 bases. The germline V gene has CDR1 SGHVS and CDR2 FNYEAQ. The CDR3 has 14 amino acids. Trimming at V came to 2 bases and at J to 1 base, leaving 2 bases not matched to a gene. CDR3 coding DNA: TGTGCCAGCAGCTTATTGCGGGAGTCCTACGAGCAGTACTTC. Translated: CASSLLRESYEQYF.